This T cell receptor beta chain was recovered during a study of CD8 T cells in ankylosing spondylitis. TCRdb redid the calling of the 5' RACE reads with MiXCR, one entry per CDR3 protein. The sample lists approximately 92,000 distinct CDR3 sequences, around 9.4% seen once, with approximately 4.6% in the top ten. This clonotype was counted at least ten times. The antigen is undetermined. CDR3 length: 15 amino acids. V dropped 4 bases and J dropped 5 bases, with 18 bases sitting between them. Germline V CDR1 and CDR2: SNHLY, FYNNEI. General study findings and limits: Earlier studies detected some motif variants in reactive arthritis synovial fluid and blood. Those disease-linked clones were CD8+; they were also relatively rare in peripheral blood. Reports say disease-linked clones showed up significantly more in matched ankylosing spondylitis synovial fluid. Roughly 8 highly homologous variants made up a TCR beta motif, and this motif appeared characteristic of ankylosing spondylitis blood.

The clonotype originates from a male donor with ankylosing spondylitis or in good health (not recorded which). The sequencing input was blood, either unsorted or a sorted T cell fraction (not recorded which). The chain couples TRBV2 to TRBJ2-7, with D tentatively TRBD1 or TRBD2 (5 bases each). In DNA form, the CDR3 reads TGTGCCAGCAGTGTGGAGGCAGGGAGCGTGCACGAGCAGTACTTC. Protein: CASSVEAGSVHEQYF.